This TCR beta chain was profiled in a study of blood T cell repertoires in COVID-19. For the study at large: The United States, Italy and Spain were the sources of the acute and convalescent COVID-19 samples. Nucleic acid was either cDNA or gDNA, and it came from T cells, B-cell-depleted T cells, or PBMCs.

Trimming pared 4 bases from V and 2 bases from J, leaving 20 bases between. Germline V gives CDR1 SGHDN, CDR2 FVKESK. The CDR3 has 18 amino acids. Method: immunoSEQ multiplex PCR; TCRdb's copy keeps in-frame clones and lacks some. The table has some 110,000 clones, around nine tenths seen once. V and J are TRBV14 and TRBJ1-4; D unresolved. The source material was peripheral blood. This sequence originates from a man between 35 and 55 years old with acute or convalescent COVID-19. Here the CDR3 reads CASSRRRFEGGTNEKLFF. In DNA form, the CDR3 reads TGTGCCAGCAGCCGAAGGAGGTTCGAAGGTGGGACTAATGAAAAACTGTTTTTT.